The 10 T cell receptor beta chains presented below share a single source sample, sequenced in a study of read filtering for tumor transcriptome and immune sequencing. The library was built from roughly 400 ng RNA with molecular barcoded adaptors for alpha/delta and beta/gamma chains. TCRdb analysed the reads with MiXCR anew, one entry per CDR3 protein. The sample includes 100,000 to 150,000 distinct CDR3 sequences, about 13% of them seen just once. Specimen: a population of CD138-negative cells sorted from bone marrow. Receptor source: a donor at least 40 years old with multiple myeloma.

This clonotype was counted many times. The chain carries TRBV29-1 and TRBJ2-1, with TRBD2 as a possible D gene (5 bases). Trimming shortened V by 3 bases and J by 3 bases, and 15 bases separated the two germline ends. The CDR3 is 15 residues long. Germline loops: CDR1 SQVTM, CDR2 ANQGSEA. CDR3 nucleotide sequence: TGCAGCGTTGAGCCGGAACTAGGAAACTACAATGAGCAGTTCTTC. Its protein product is CSVEPELGNYNEQFF.

This clonotype was recorded many times. The rearrangement uses TRBV7-2 and TRBJ2-5; 10 nucleotides match TRBD2. CDR1 is SGHTA, CDR2 FQGNSA, per germline. The junction had 11 bases not matched to a gene; V was cut back by 5 bases and J by 5 bases. CDR3 length: 16 residues. The CDR3 reads CASSPGVAGGRETQYF. The CDR3 DNA is TGTGCCAGCAGCCCCGGGGTAGCGGGAGGAAGGGAGACCCAGTACTTC.

This clonotype has a count of ten or more. This chain joins TRBV11-1 and TRBJ2-7; 12 bases are a match to TRBD2. V lost 5 bases and J lost 6; bases outside the gene matches: 5. The germline V gene has CDR1 SGHAT and CDR2 FQDESV (reference sequence). CDR3 length: 14 residues. CDR3 sequence (DNA): TGTGCCAGCAGCCAGACTAGCGGGAGTTCCGAGCAGTACTTC. The encoded protein is CASSQTSGSSEQYF.

This clonotype has a handful of counts. The V gene is TRBV11-2, the J gene TRBJ2-2; D possibly uses TRBD1 or TRBD2 (7 bases each). CDR3 length equals 15 residues. CDR1 and CDR2 (germline): SGHAT, FQNNGV. Trimming left V 6 bases short and J 6 bases short, with 17 bases between. This chain's CDR3 is CASSYTQGGPGELFF. The CDR3 nucleotides are TGTGCCAGCAGTTATACCCAGGGGGGGCCCGGGGAGCTGTTTTTT.

This clonotype has at least ten counts. The chain couples TRBV20-1 to TRBJ2-1, with a weak D call TRBD2 (6 bases). The CDR3 totals 17 residues. Germline V gene sequence: CDR1 DFQATT, CDR2 SNEGSKA (reference sequence). The germline V and J ends were trimmed by 0 bases and 4 bases, with 19 bases remaining between them. CDR3 residues: CSARDLPREKGYNEQFF. The CDR3 DNA follows: TGCAGTGCTAGAGATCTGCCTCGGGAGAAGGGTTACAATGAGCAGTTCTTC.

This clonotype was seen at least ten times. The rearrangement links TRBV20-1 to TRBJ2-1; a weak D match, TRBD1 (5 bases). The CDR3 extends over 17 amino acids. Per the germline V gene, CDR1 is DFQATT and CDR2 is SNEGSKA (reference sequence). Between the trimmed V and J ends, which lost 1 base and 3 bases, there was a span of 19 bases. CDR3 residues: CSARAPQALSFYNEQFF. In nucleotides, the CDR3 is TGCAGTGCTAGAGCCCCACAGGCCCTTTCCTTCTACAATGAGCAGTTCTTC.

This clonotype appeared a few times. At one end the junction does not follow the germline gene, possibly because of a read error. The rearrangement links TRBV11-3 to TRBJ2-1, with D tentatively TRBD2 (5 bases). Germline CDR1 reads SGHNT; CDR2 reads YENEEA. The CDR3 totals 15 residues. CDR3 sequence: CAGSLSGSSYNEQFF. The CDR3, as DNA: TGTGCCGGCAGCTTAAGCGGCAGCTCCTACAATGAGCAGTTCTTC. Together with reference TRBV11-3 and TRBJ2-1, the CDR3 gives the full variable domain: EAGVVQSPRYKIIEKKQPVAFWCNPISGHNTLYWYLQNLGQGPELLIRYENEEAVDDSQLPKDRFSAERLKGVDSTLKIQPAELGDSAVYLCAGSLSGSSYNEQFFGPGTRLTVL.

This rearrangement joins TRBV10-2 to TRBJ2-7, with TRBD2 matching 7 bases. The V gene end was trimmed by 5 bases and the J gene end by 5 bases; junction bases not matched to a gene: 9. The CDR3 has 14 amino acids. CDR1 is WSHSY and CDR2 is SAAADI in the germline V gene. For the CDR3, the DNA is TGCGCCAGCAGTCGGTCGCGGGACTACCACGAGCAGTACTTC. Its translation: CASSRSRDYHEQYF.

Note on this clonotype: A clone one base away is much larger, so this may be a read error. The CDR3 loop is CCARETLTREVRETQYF. CDR3 in DNA: TGCTGTGCTAGAGAGACCCTTACGCGGGAGGTTCGGGAGACCCAGTACTTC. V and J are TRBV20-1 and TRBJ2-5, with 8 bases lining up with TRBD2. CDR1 is DFQATT and CDR2 is SNEGSKA in the germline V gene (reference sequence). CDR3 length: 17 residues.

Turning to this clonotype: A much larger clone sits a single nucleotide away, making a read error possible. The chain recombines TRBV7-2 with TRBJ2-3; D unclear. The CDR3 is 11 amino acids. Germline V CDR1 and CDR2: SGHTA, FQGNSA. Trimming pared 8 bases from V and 3 bases from J, leaving 6 bases between. The CDR3 DNA sequence: TGTGCCAGCCCCGCGACAGATACGCAGTATTTT. It is translated as CASPATDTQYF.